Shown below are 3 T cell receptor beta chains from a single sample sequenced in a study of cytomegalovirus exposure and HLA in healthy donors. The PCR was carried out with 60 Vbeta primers and 13 Jbeta primers. Measured with immunoSEQ multiplex PCR; TCRdb has only the in-frame clones, and not every one. Here the sample spans 150,000 to 200,000 clones, around 80% being singletons. Sequencing used PBMCs. The receptor source for this set is a woman aged 25 to 39 in good health and CMV-seropositive.

J is TRBJ2-7 and V is TRBV5-1; 7 bases are a match to TRBD1. V lost 0 bases to trimming and J lost 5 bases; unmatched junction nucleotides: 5. Germline CDR1 is SGHRS and CDR2 is YFSETQ. This CDR3 spans 14 amino acids. CDR3 loop: CASSLEGTVHEQYF. In DNA, the CDR3 is TGCGCCAGCAGCTTGGAAGGGACAGTCCACGAGCAGTACTTC.

J is TRBJ1-5 and V is TRBV30; D remains ambiguous. Per the germline V gene, CDR1 is GTSNPN and CDR2 is SVGIG (reference sequence). The V and J ends lost 2 bases and 10 bases respectively, with 15 bases between them. This CDR3 comprises 13 residues. The CDR3 DNA is TGTGCCTGGAGTCCATCTCCAGGTACCCCCCAGCATTTT. This sequence encodes CAWSPSPGTPQHF.

V and J are TRBV28 and TRBJ1-5; 9 bases match TRBD1. The CDR3 runs 14 residues. V dropped 2 bases and J dropped 5; count of bases not matched to a gene: 1. Germline assignment: CDR1 MDHEN and CDR2 SYDVKM. For the CDR3, the DNA is TGTGCCAGCAGTTTAAGGACAGGGGATCAGCCCCAGCATTTT. It specifies CASSLRTGDQPQHF.